The 24 T cell receptor beta chains in this list originate from one sample, sequenced in a study of cytomegalovirus exposure and HLA in healthy donors. TCRdb keeps only in-frame clones here, not all; method: immunoSEQ multiplex PCR. The sample includes roughly 150,000 clones, roughly 91% seen only once; the top ten take around 3%. The specimen sequenced was PBMCs. These receptors were collected from a man between 18 and 29 years old in good health and CMV-seronegative.

This chain uses TRBV4-3 with TRBJ2-7, with 9 bases fitting TRBD2. CDR3 length: 14 residues. The V and J ends lost 1 base and 5 bases, in that order; junction bases with no gene match: 3. CDR1 LGHNA and CDR2 YSLEER come from the germline V gene. DNA of the CDR3: TGCGCCAGCAGCCAAGGGAGACTAGCGGACGAGCAGTACTTC. Amino acids: CASSQGRLADEQYF.

About this clone: Other DNA sequences of this sample code for an identical CDR3. This chain links TRBV7-2 with TRBJ2-3; no reliable D call. The germline CDR1 and CDR2 sequences are SGHTA and FQGNSA. With 6 bases removed from V and 2 bases from J, the gap between germline ends came to 6 bases. The CDR3 length is 12 residues. The CDR3 nucleotides read TGTGCCAGCAGTATATACACAGATACGCAGTATTTT. This codes for CASSIYTDTQYF.

Written as DNA, the CDR3 is TGTGCCAGTAGTCTCCGGGACATCCCCTACGAGCAGTACTTC. As protein: CASSLRDIPYEQYF. The chain employs TRBV19 and TRBJ2-7, with D perhaps TRBD1 (6 bases). This CDR3 region has 14 residues. Trimming removed 5 bases from V and 2 bases from J, with 13 bases in between. Germline V gives CDR1 LNHDA, CDR2 SQIVND (reference sequence).

The chain links TRBV4-2 to TRBJ1-1; D gene unclear. Germline V gene data show CDR1 as LGHNA and CDR2 as YNFKEQ. This CDR3 is 13 amino acids long. Trimming cost V 4 bases and J 0 bases, with 6 bases left between them. The CDR3 region has the DNA TGTGCCAGCAGCCTTGAGGTGAACACTGAAGCTTTCTTT. This gives the protein CASSLEVNTEAFF.

The chain has TRBV30 and TRBJ1-4; a possible D gene is TRBD1 (6 bases). V was pared by 1 base and J by 8 bases, with 14 bases between. This CDR3 contains 14 residues. CDR1 GTSNPN and CDR2 SVGIG come from the germline V gene (reference sequence). CDR3 nucleotides: TGTGCCTGGAGTGGGGATACAGGGAGAGAAAAACTGTTTTTT. Residues: CAWSGDTGREKLFF. The variable domain in full, with the rest retrieved from reference TRBV30 and TRBJ1-4, is SQTIHQWPATLVQPVGSPLSLECTVEGTSNPNLYWYRQAAGRGLQLLFYSVGIGQISSEVPQNLSASRPQDRQFILSSKKLLLSDSGFYLCAWSGDTGREKLFFGSGTQLSVL.

In this sample, this clone turned up once. The chain links TRBV27 to TRBJ1-2, with D unresolved. Germline V gene data show CDR1 as MNHEY and CDR2 as SMNVEV (reference sequence). This CDR3 has 13 amino acids. Trimming took 0 bases from V and 4 from J, leaving 6 bases between them. The CDR3 nucleotides are TGTGCCAGCAGTTTATCCGGGTTCTATGGCTACACCTTC. Protein: CASSLSGFYGYTF.

The J gene is TRBJ2-7, the V gene TRBV4-3; 10 bases are a match to TRBD1. V shed 4 bases, J shed 4 bases, and the junction held 7 bases outside the gene matches. Looked up from germline, CDR1 is LGHNA and CDR2 is YSLEER. The CDR3 loop spans 15 amino acids. The CDR3 here is CASSPGQGGSYEQYF. The DNA for the CDR3 is TGCGCCAGCAGCCCCGGACAGGGGGGATCTTACGAGCAGTACTTC.

The genes are TRBV6-1 and TRBJ1-5, with D maybe TRBD1 (6 bases). The CDR3 has 14 amino acids. Trimming took off 4 bases at V and 7 bases at J, with 14 bases between the two ends. CDR1 and CDR2 from the germline V gene are MNHNS and SASEGT. The CDR3 DNA reads TGTGCCAGCAGTGTACAGGGATGGGGCCAGCCCCAGCATTTT. Translated, it gives CASSVQGWGQPQHF.

The chain uses TRBV4-3 and TRBJ2-7, with D perhaps matching TRBD1 (5 bases). V was shortened by 1 base and J by 2 bases, with 9 bases between the two germline ends. The germline gives CDR1 LGHNA, CDR2 YSLEER. The CDR3 is 14 amino acids. The CDR3 sequence is CASSQGGGTYEQYF. In DNA form, the CDR3 reads TGCGCCAGCAGCCAAGGGGGCGGTACCTACGAGCAGTACTTC.

V is TRBV5-1 and J is TRBJ1-1, with D perhaps matching TRBD1 (5 bases). Germline CDR1 reads SGHRS; CDR2 reads YFSETQ. The V end was cut by 4 bases, the J end by 3 bases, with 10 bases between. The CDR3 runs 13 residues. CDR3 protein: CASSPGVDTEAFF. CDR3 coding DNA: TGCGCCAGCAGCCCGGGGGTGGACACTGAAGCTTTCTTT.

V is TRBV11-2 and J is TRBJ2-7, with 11 bases matching TRBD1. From germline, CDR1 is SGHAT and CDR2 FQNNGV. The CDR3 extends over 13 amino acids. V lost 5 bases to trimming and J lost 7 bases; unmatched junction nucleotides: 4. The CDR3 DNA is TGTGCCAGCAGCGGGACAGGGGGTTTGGAGCAGTACTTC. This gives the protein CASSGTGGLEQYF.

The chain carries TRBV27 and TRBJ1-2, with no clear D. Trimming took off 6 bases at V and 0 bases at J, with 8 bases between the two ends. CDR1 and CDR2 from the germline V gene are MNHEY and SMNVEV (reference sequence). The CDR3 has 13 amino acids. Here the CDR3 DNA reads TGTGCCAGCAGCTCTACCGCTAACTATGGCTACACCTTC. Amino acids: CASSSTANYGYTF.

The V gene is TRBV6-5, the J gene TRBJ1-4, with 10 bases fitting TRBD1. This CDR3 is built from 15 residues. Germline-derived CDR1 and CDR2 are MNHEY and SVGAGI. J was trimmed by 8 bases and V by 6 bases; bases with no gene match: 9. CDR3 in amino acids: CASRPGQGIGEKLFF. For the CDR3, the DNA is TGTGCCAGCAGACCGGGACAGGGGATTGGGGAAAAACTGTTTTTT.

Here the CDR3 DNA reads TGTGCCAGTAGTGAGCGGGACGCCCTCTCTGGGGCCAACGTCCTGACTTTC. As protein: CASSERDALSGANVLTF. The rearrangement links TRBV19 to TRBJ2-6, with 7 nucleotides matching TRBD2. From germline, CDR1 is LNHDA and CDR2 SQIVND (reference sequence). The CDR3 runs to 17 residues. The J segment lost 0 bases and the V segment lost 5 bases, leaving 7 bases of the junction unmatched.

This clone was recorded a few times. V is TRBV15 and J is TRBJ1-1, with D tentatively TRBD1 (6 bases). Trimming shortened V by 4 bases and J by 1 base, and 13 bases separated the two germline ends. The CDR3 consists of 15 residues. The germline gives CDR1 LNHNV, CDR2 YYDKDF (reference sequence). CDR3 nucleotides: TGTGCCACCAGCAACGGGGGGGCGAGGAACACTGAAGCTTTCTTT. Its protein is CATSNGGARNTEAFF.

The chain couples TRBV5-1 to TRBJ1-6; D not certain. The ends were cut back, 2 bases at V and 13 bases at J, with 10 bases in the middle. CDR1 SGHRS and CDR2 YFSETQ come from the germline V gene. There are 12 residues in the CDR3. The DNA of the CDR3 is TGCGCCAGCAGCTTCAAGACGGGGCCCCTCCACTTT. Its translation: CASSFKTGPLHF.

The V gene is TRBV19, the J gene TRBJ2-2, with 7 bases fitting TRBD1. The CDR3 has 14 residues. V dropped 7 bases and J dropped 1; count of bases not matched to a gene: 3. The germline CDR1 and CDR2 sequences are LNHDA and SQIVND (reference sequence). Written as DNA, the CDR3 is TGTGCCAGTAAACAGGGGATGAACACCGGGGAGCTGTTTTTT. It yields the protein CASKQGMNTGELFF. Combining the CDR3 with reference TRBV19 and TRBJ2-2 gives the whole variable domain DGGITQSPKYLFRKEGQNVTLSCEQNLNHDAMYWYRQDPGQGLRLIYYSQIVNDFQKGDIAEGYSVSREKKESFPLTVTSAQKNPTAFYLCASKQGMNTGELFFGEGSRLTVL.

The chain links TRBV4-2 to TRBJ1-2, with D unresolved. The CDR3 has 13 amino acids. CDR1 is LGHNA and CDR2 is YNFKEQ in the germline V gene. V shed 4 bases and J shed 5 bases, with 11 bases lying between them. The CDR3 loop reads CASSPEVVYGYTF. The DNA for the CDR3 is TGTGCCAGCAGCCCCGAAGTAGTATATGGCTACACCTTC.

The V call is TRBV6-1, the J call TRBJ2-3, with 11 positions matching TRBD2. J gave up 0 bases and V 4 bases, and 6 bases lay outside the gene matches. The CDR3 is 17 amino acids. From germline, CDR1 is MNHNS and CDR2 SASEGT. The CDR3 here is CASSVTLAGGSTDTQYF. The CDR3 DNA sequence: TGTGCCAGCAGTGTTACCCTAGCGGGGGGAAGCACAGATACGCAGTATTTT.

In its sample, this clone was seen a few times. The rearrangement links TRBV29-1 to TRBJ1-1; 12 nucleotides agree with TRBD1. The CDR3 covers 15 residues. CDR1 and CDR2 from the germline V gene are SQVTM and ANQGSEA. V was pared by 7 bases and J by 4 bases, with 10 bases of the junction left unmatched. CDR3 sequence reads: CSGRGTGGLGTEAFF. In DNA form, the CDR3 reads TGCAGCGGCCGGGGGACAGGGGGCCTCGGCACTGAAGCTTTCTTT.

The gene calls are TRBV6-5 and TRBJ1-1; 8 positions agree with TRBD1. Unmatched junction bases numbered 8, after V lost 8 bases and J lost 0 bases. Germline CDR1 reads MNHEY; CDR2 reads SVGAGI. The CDR3 runs to 15 residues. CDR3 in DNA: TGTGCCAGCGGTTCAGGGGGCGGGGTGAACACTGAAGCTTTCTTT. Protein sequence: CASGSGGGVNTEAFF.

The rearrangement uses TRBV13 and TRBJ2-1, with D tentatively TRBD1 (5 bases). Germline values: CDR1 PRHDT, CDR2 FYEKMQ (reference sequence). The germline V and J ends were trimmed by 2 bases and 14 bases, with 13 bases remaining between them. The CDR3 has 12 residues. The CDR3 region is CASSLLGQGKFF. CDR3 in DNA: TGTGCCAGCAGCTTATTGGGGCAGGGAAAGTTCTTC.

The CDR3 bases are TGTGCCAGCTCACCAATGGCTAGCGGGGGCACAGATACGCAGTATTTT. As protein: CASSPMASGGTDTQYF. The chain has TRBV18 and TRBJ2-3, with 9 positions matching TRBD2. There are 16 residues in the CDR3. The germline gives CDR1 KGHSH, CDR2 LQKENI. Trimming removed 2 bases from V and 1 base from J; junction bases left unmatched: 4.

This clone was found a few times. The gene calls are TRBV16 and TRBJ1-3; the D is unclear. Germline CDR1 and CDR2: KGHSY and FQNENV. The CDR3 runs 15 residues. V was clipped by 1 base and J by 0 bases, with 7 bases between them. The CDR3 spells CASSQFGSSGNTIYF. CDR3 DNA sequence: TGTGCCAGCAGCCAATTCGGGTCCTCTGGAAACACCATATATTTT.